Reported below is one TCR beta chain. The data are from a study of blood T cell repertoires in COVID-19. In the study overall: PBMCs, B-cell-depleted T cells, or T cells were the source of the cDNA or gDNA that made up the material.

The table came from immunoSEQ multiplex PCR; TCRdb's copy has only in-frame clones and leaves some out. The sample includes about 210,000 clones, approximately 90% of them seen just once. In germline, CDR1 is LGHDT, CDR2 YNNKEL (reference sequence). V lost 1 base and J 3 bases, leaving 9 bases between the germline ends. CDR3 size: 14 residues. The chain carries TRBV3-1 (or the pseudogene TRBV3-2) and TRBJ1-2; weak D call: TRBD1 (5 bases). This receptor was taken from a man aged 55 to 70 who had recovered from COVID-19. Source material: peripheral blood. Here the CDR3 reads CASSQGGGDYGYTF. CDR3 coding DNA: TGTGCCAGCAGCCAAGGGGGGGGAGACTATGGCTACACCTTC.